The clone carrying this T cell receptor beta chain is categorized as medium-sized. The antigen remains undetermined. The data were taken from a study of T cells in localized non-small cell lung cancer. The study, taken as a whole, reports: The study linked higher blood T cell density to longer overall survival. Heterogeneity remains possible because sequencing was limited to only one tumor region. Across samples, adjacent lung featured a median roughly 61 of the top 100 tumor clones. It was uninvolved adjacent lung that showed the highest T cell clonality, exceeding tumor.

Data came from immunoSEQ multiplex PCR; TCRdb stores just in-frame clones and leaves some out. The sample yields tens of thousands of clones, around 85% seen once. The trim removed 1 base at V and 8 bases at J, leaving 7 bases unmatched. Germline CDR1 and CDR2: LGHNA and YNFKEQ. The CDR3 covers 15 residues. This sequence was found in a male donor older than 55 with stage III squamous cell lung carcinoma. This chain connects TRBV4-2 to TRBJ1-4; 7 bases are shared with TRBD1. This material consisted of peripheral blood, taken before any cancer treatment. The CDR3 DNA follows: TGTGCCAGCAGCCAAGTCTCAGGGGGGTACGAAAAACTGTTTTTT. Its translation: CASSQVSGGYEKLFF.